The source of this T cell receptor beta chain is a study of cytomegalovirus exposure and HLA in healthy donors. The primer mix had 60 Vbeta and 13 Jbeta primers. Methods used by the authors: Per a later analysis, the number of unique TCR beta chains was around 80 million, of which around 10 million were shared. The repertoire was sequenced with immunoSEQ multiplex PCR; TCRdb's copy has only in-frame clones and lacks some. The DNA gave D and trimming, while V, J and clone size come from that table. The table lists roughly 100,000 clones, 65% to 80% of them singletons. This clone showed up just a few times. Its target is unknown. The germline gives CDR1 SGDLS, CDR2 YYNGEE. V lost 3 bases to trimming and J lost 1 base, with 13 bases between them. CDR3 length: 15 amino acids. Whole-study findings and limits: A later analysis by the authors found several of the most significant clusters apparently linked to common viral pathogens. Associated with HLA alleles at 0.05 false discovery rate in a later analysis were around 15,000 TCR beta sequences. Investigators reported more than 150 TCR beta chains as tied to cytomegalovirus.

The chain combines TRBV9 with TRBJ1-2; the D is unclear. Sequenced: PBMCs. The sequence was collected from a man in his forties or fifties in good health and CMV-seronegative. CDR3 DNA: TGTGCCAGCAGCGAGGGAGCGGGTGGTAACTATGGCTACACCTTC. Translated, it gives CASSEGAGGNYGYTF.